These 9 T cell receptor beta chains share one sample of origin, sequenced in a study of shared clonotypes between healthy human individuals. The assay was immunoSEQ multiplex PCR, and TCRdb's table has in-frame clones only and misses some. In the table there are about 380,000 clones, around 96% of which are singletons. The sequencing sample was made of memory CD8+ T cells sorted from blood. The subset here: CD45RO+ cells pooled with CCR7-negative TemRA cells. All receptors derive from a man aged 25 to 40 in good health.

A word on this clone: This same CDR3 is encoded by further DNA sequences in the sample. V is TRBV6-1 and J is TRBJ1-3; 7 positions agree with TRBD1. Trimming cost V 8 bases and J 0 bases; bases outside gene matches: 1. The germline V gene has CDR1 MNHNS and CDR2 SASEGT. This CDR3 spans 13 amino acids. The CDR3 coding sequence is TGTGCCAGCCGGGACAGCTCTGGAAACACCATATATTTT. It translates to CASRDSSGNTIYF.

The chain uses TRBV7-9 and TRBJ1-5, with D unclear. V gave up 1 base and J gave up 1 base, with 8 bases separating them. CDR1 is SEHNR, CDR2 FQNEAQ, per germline (reference sequence). The CDR3 runs 15 residues. The CDR3 reads CASSLGRSSNQPQHF. CDR3 nucleotides: TGTGCCAGCAGCTTAGGCAGGTCGAGCAATCAGCCCCAGCATTTT.

The chain links TRBV5-1 to TRBJ2-7; 8 bases agree with TRBD1. The germline V gene has CDR1 SGHRS and CDR2 YFSETQ. The junction had 5 bases not matched to a gene; V was cut back by 2 bases and J by 4 bases. The CDR3 extends over 14 amino acids. The CDR3 region has the DNA TGCGCCAGCAGCTTCCAGGGGGCAAGATACGAGCAGTACTTC. Translated, it gives CASSFQGARYEQYF.

In this sample, this clone turned up a few times. The genes are TRBV7-9 and TRBJ2-2; no clear D. V lost 5 bases and J lost 4, with 14 bases in between. The CDR3 loop spans 15 amino acids. Germline V gene sequence: CDR1 SEHNR, CDR2 FQNEAQ (reference sequence). The CDR3 sequence is CASSGQIRPTGELFF. Here the CDR3 DNA reads TGTGCCAGCAGCGGCCAGATCAGGCCCACCGGGGAGCTGTTTTTT.

The CDR3 is CASTFGTSGRTDTQYF. CDR3 nucleotide sequence: TGCGCCAGCACCTTCGGGACTAGCGGGCGCACAGATACGCAGTATTTT. The V gene is TRBV10-1, the J gene TRBJ2-3; 12 nucleotides match TRBD2. CDR3 length: 16 amino acids. In germline, CDR1 is WNHNN, CDR2 SYGVQD (reference sequence). Unmatched junction bases numbered 6, after V lost 7 bases and J lost 1 base.

The chain employs TRBV28 and TRBJ1-3; 7 bases are shared with TRBD1. CDR1 MDHEN and CDR2 SYDVKM come from the germline V gene. With 1 base clipped from V and 4 bases from J, the junction kept 4 bases outside the gene matches. CDR3 length: 15 residues. The CDR3 sequence is CASSLSTGAGNTIYF. CDR3 DNA sequence: TGTGCCAGCAGTTTATCAACAGGGGCAGGAAACACCATATATTTT. Complete variable domain (other parts from reference TRBV28 and TRBJ1-3): DVKVTQSSRYLVKRTGEKVFLECVQDMDHENMFWYRQDPGLGLRLIYFSYDVKMKEKGDIPEGYSVSREKKERFSLILESASTNQTSMYLCASSLSTGAGNTIYFGEGSWLTVV.

The rearrangement joins TRBV2 to TRBJ1-3; D might be TRBD1 (6 bases). Trimming removed 4 bases from V and 0 bases from J, with 16 bases in between. Germline lookup yields CDR1 SNHLY and CDR2 FYNNEI. CDR3 length equals 17 residues. The CDR3 protein is CASSVSSDRISGNTIYF. The CDR3 DNA reads as TGTGCCAGCAGTGTGTCATCGGACAGAATCTCTGGAAACACCATATATTTT.

J is TRBJ2-3 and V is TRBV2; 9 nucleotides line up with TRBD2. Germline V lookup: CDR1 SNHLY, CDR2 FYNNEI. The CDR3 runs to 15 residues. Germline trimming cut 6 bases from V and 6 bases from J; bases unmatched to any gene: 10. CDR3 loop: CASRALGLAADTQYF. The CDR3 nucleotides read TGTGCCAGCAGGGCCCTGGGACTAGCCGCCGATACGCAGTATTTT.

The V call is TRBV5-4, the J call TRBJ2-7, with 8 bases matching TRBD2. J lost 10 bases, V lost 3 bases, and 15 bases had no gene match. Germline assignment: CDR1 SGHNT and CDR2 YYREEE (reference sequence). The CDR3 consists of 15 residues. The CDR3 DNA reads as TGTGCCAGCAGCTCGGGGACTAGTCCCGTCTCGGTACAGTACTTC. Protein product: CASSSGTSPVSVQYF. Supplemented by reference TRBV5-4 and TRBJ2-7, the full variable domain reads ETGVTQSPTHLIKTRGQQVTLRCSSQSGHNTVSWYQQALGQGPQFIFQYYREEENGRGNFPPRFSGLQFPNYSSELNVNALELDDSALYLCASSSGTSPVSVQYFGPGTRLTVT.